This note documents a single TCR beta chain sequence. Its cognate antigen is unknown. The sample originates from a study of vaccination and CD4 T cells after COVID-19. Across the whole study: A positive SARS-CoV-2 nasal swab PCR result was recorded for each convalescent patient; roughly ten were mild and one severe. Findings and limits, study-wide: Looking at convalescent patients, a median around 90% of reactive clones were present only post-vaccination.

V lost 2 bases and J 0 bases, leaving 17 bases between the germline ends. Germline CDR1 is MGHRA and CDR2 is YSYEKL. The CDR3 totals 18 residues. Cultured CD4+ T cell DNA was sequenced using the Oncomine TCR Beta short-read assay. TCRdb reprocessed the PCR reads with MiXCR, giving one entry per CDR3 protein. This sample yields roughly 16,000 distinct CDR3 sequences, of which 45% to 50% are seen a single time; about 12% belongs to the top ten. Noted treatment: approximately nine-day PBMC culture with coronavirus spike peptide pools or control peptides (ViraFEST assay). The sample was CD4+ T cells from blood, cultured in vitro. This clonotype was sampled from a human donor who had recovered from COVID-19. The chain links TRBV4-1 to TRBJ2-1; D may be TRBD1 (5 bases). The CDR3 DNA sequence: TGCGCCAGCAGCCAACCCTTGGGGCCCCCGAGCTCCTACAATGAGCAGTTCTTC. This encodes CASSQPLGPPSSYNEQFF.